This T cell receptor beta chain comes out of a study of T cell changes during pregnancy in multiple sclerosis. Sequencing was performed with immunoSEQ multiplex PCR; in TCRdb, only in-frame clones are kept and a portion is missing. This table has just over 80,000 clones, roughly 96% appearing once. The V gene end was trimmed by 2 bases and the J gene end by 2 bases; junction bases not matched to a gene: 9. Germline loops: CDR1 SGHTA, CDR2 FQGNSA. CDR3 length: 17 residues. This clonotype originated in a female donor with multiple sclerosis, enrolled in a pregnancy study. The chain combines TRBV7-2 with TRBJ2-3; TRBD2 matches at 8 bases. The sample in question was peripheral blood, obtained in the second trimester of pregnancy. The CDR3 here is CASSLLGHSGATDTQYF. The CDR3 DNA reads TGTGCCAGCAGCTTATTGGGGCATAGCGGGGCCACAGATACGCAGTATTTT.